These 25 T cell receptor beta chains came from one sample sequenced in a study of cytomegalovirus exposure and HLA in healthy donors. PCR amplification relied on 60 Vbeta primers (plus 13 Jbeta primers). Repertoires were generated with immunoSEQ multiplex PCR, while TCRdb's copy carries only in-frame clones and drops some. The sample consists of about 95,000 clones, about four fifths of them appearing once. Sequenced: PBMCs. The receptors were sampled from a man aged 25 to 40 in good health and CMV-seropositive.

The chain employs TRBV7-2 and TRBJ1-2; 10 nucleotides align to TRBD1. V was clipped by 0 bases and J by 3 bases; unmatched bases: 4. The length of the CDR3 is 16 residues. Germline CDR1 SGHTA, CDR2 FQGNSA. CDR3 sequence (DNA): TGTGCCAGCAGCTTAGCAGGGACAGGGGACTACTATGGCTACACCTTC. Its translation: CASSLAGTGDYYGYTF.

V and J are TRBV6-6 and TRBJ2-1, with D unresolved. Trimming removed 0 bases at V and 5 bases at J, with 5 bases between. Germline loops: CDR1 MNHNY, CDR2 SVGAGI (reference sequence). This CDR3 is built from 13 residues. CDR3: CASSYSLNNEQFF. CDR3 in DNA: TGTGCCAGCAGTTACTCGTTAAACAATGAGCAGTTCTTC.

This chain joins TRBV4-1 and TRBJ2-4, with 11 nucleotides matching TRBD1. This CDR3 region has 16 residues. CDR1 and CDR2 (germline): MGHRA, YSYEKL. Trimming at V came to 2 bases and at J to 15 bases, leaving 15 bases not matched to a gene. The CDR3 DNA sequence: TGCGCCAGCAGCCAATTGGTGGGGACAGGGGGTGATTTTGCGTACTTC. Translation: CASSQLVGTGGDFAYF.

This clone was picked up a small number of times. The chain combines TRBV18 with TRBJ1-1, with D possibly TRBD1 on 6 matching bases. Trimming removed 3 bases at V and 3 bases at J, with 11 bases between. Germline V CDR1 and CDR2: KGHSH, LQKENI. The CDR3 is 14 residues long. The CDR3 here is CASSPRTDYTEAFF. The CDR3, as DNA: TGTGCCAGCTCACCTCGGACAGATTACACTGAAGCTTTCTTT.

This clone was observed a handful of times. CDR3 coding DNA: TGTGCCAGCAGTGACTCAGCGGGGGCCCGGGATACGCAGTATTTT. Residues: CASSDSAGARDTQYF. The V gene is TRBV6-4, the J gene TRBJ2-3; 8 nucleotides match TRBD2. The V gene's germline CDR1 is MRHNA and CDR2 SNTAGT. Losses at the gene ends were 0 bases for V and 6 bases for J; bases not matched to a gene: 5. This CDR3 contains 15 residues.

The chain links TRBV11-2 to TRBJ1-2, with 9 bases identical to TRBD1. V lost 1 base and J lost 7; bases outside the gene matches: 4. This CDR3 spans 14 amino acids. Germline CDR1 reads SGHAT; CDR2 reads FQNNGV. The CDR3 spells CASSLGTGVFGYTF. CDR3 sequence (DNA): TGTGCCAGCAGCTTAGGGACAGGGGTTTTTGGCTACACCTTC.

V gene TRBV4-1 combines with J gene TRBJ2-7; 8 bases align to TRBD2. Losses at the gene ends were 0 bases for V and 3 bases for J; bases not matched to a gene: 4. The CDR3 sequence is 15 residues long. Germline V gives CDR1 MGHRA, CDR2 YSYEKL. The CDR3 protein is CASSQEKLADYEQYF. As DNA, the CDR3 is TGCGCCAGCAGCCAAGAGAAACTAGCGGACTACGAGCAGTACTTC.

The chain links TRBV5-1 to TRBJ2-7; TRBD2 matches 11 bases. V was clipped by 1 base and J by 1 base; unmatched bases: 1. The CDR3 sequence is 15 residues long. CDR1 SGHRS and CDR2 YFSETQ come from the germline V gene. The chain's CDR3 is CASSLTSGRSYEQYF. The CDR3 nucleotides are TGCGCCAGCAGCTTGACTAGCGGGAGATCCTACGAGCAGTACTTC.

This clone was detected once. V is TRBV28 and J is TRBJ2-7, with TRBD1 as a possible D gene (6 bases). V lost 3 bases, J lost 3 bases, and 9 bases lay in between. Germline loops: CDR1 MDHEN, CDR2 SYDVKM. The CDR3 consists of 13 residues. In nucleotides, the CDR3 is TGTGCCAGCAGTTTCAGGGGAAACTACGAGCAGTACTTC. Its translation is CASSFRGNYEQYF. The full variable domain, completed using reference TRBV28 and TRBJ2-7, is DVKVTQSSRYLVKRTGEKVFLECVQDMDHENMFWYRQDPGLGLRLIYFSYDVKMKEKGDIPEGYSVSREKKERFSLILESASTNQTSMYLCASSFRGNYEQYFGPGTRLTVT.

The chain couples TRBV11-2 to TRBJ2-3; D possibly corresponds to TRBD2 (5 bases). Trimming removed 4 bases at V and 4 bases at J, with 21 bases between. The V gene's germline CDR1 is SGHAT and CDR2 FQNNGV. CDR3 length: 17 residues. This CDR3 is CASSSVRFMRAADTQYF. CDR3 nucleotides: TGTGCCAGCAGCTCCGTCCGATTTATGAGGGCGGCAGATACGCAGTATTTT.

This clone came up once. The CDR3 DNA reads as TGTGCCAGCAGCCGAGGAATAGTGGGGACTAGCGTTTCCTCCTACGAGCAGTACTTC. Its protein is CASSRGIVGTSVSSYEQYF. V gene TRBV7-2 combines with J gene TRBJ2-7; 10 positions match TRBD2. This CDR3 region has 19 residues. CDR1 and CDR2 from the germline V gene are SGHTA and FQGNSA. The junction had 16 bases not matched to a gene; V was cut back by 5 bases and J by 0 bases.

The genes are TRBV27 and TRBJ2-7, with a weak D call TRBD2 (6 bases). This CDR3 contains 13 residues. V lost 5 bases to trimming and J lost 0 bases, with 8 bases between them. Germline V CDR1 and CDR2: MNHEY, SMNVEV (reference sequence). The CDR3 region is CASSAGSSYEQYF. The CDR3 DNA reads as TGTGCCAGCAGTGCGGGAAGCTCCTACGAGCAGTACTTC.

In DNA form, the CDR3 reads TGTGCCAGCAGCTTGGAAGGGGGCACAGATACGCAGTATTTT. Its protein is CASSLEGGTDTQYF. The V gene is TRBV5-8, the J gene TRBJ2-3; TRBD1 is a possible D gene (5 bases). The V gene's germline CDR1 is SGHTS and CDR2 YDEGEE. There are 14 residues in the CDR3. Trimming removed 0 bases at V and 1 base at J, with 6 bases between.

This clone has more than one count but fewer than ten. The chain combines TRBV10-2 with TRBJ2-7, with 7 nucleotides matching TRBD1. The germline V gene has CDR1 WSHSY and CDR2 SAAADI. The V gene end was trimmed by 0 bases and the J gene end by 5 bases; junction bases not matched to a gene: 4. The CDR3 length is 14 residues. CDR3 loop: CASSESQGENEQYF. The CDR3 coding sequence is TGCGCCAGCAGTGAGTCGCAGGGGGAGAACGAGCAGTACTTC.

The V call is TRBV6-5, the J call TRBJ1-5, with 9 bases fitting TRBD1. Germline V lookup: CDR1 MNHEY, CDR2 SVGAGI. The trim removed 2 bases at V and 6 bases at J, leaving 5 bases unmatched. The CDR3 runs to 15 residues. The CDR3: CASSYNRGQIQPQHF. The DNA for the CDR3 is TGTGCCAGCAGTTACAACAGGGGGCAGATTCAGCCCCAGCATTTT.

This chain links TRBV10-1 with TRBJ2-5; TRBD1 is a possible D gene (5 bases). Germline CDR1 is WNHNN and CDR2 is SYGVQD (reference sequence). Trimming shortened V by 0 bases and J by 1 base, and 9 bases separated the two germline ends. This CDR3 region has 15 residues. Here the CDR3 DNA reads TGCGCCAGCAGTGAGTCCTCACAGGCCCAAGAGACCCAGTACTTC. This gives the protein CASSESSQAQETQYF.

The V gene is TRBV9, the J gene TRBJ1-3; D uncertain. The CDR3 consists of 16 residues. Trimming shortened V by 0 bases and J by 0 bases, and 10 bases separated the two germline ends. The V gene's germline CDR1 is SGDLS and CDR2 YYNGEE. DNA for the CDR3: TGTGCCAGCAGCGTAGCTTACAGAAGCTCTGGAAACACCATATATTTT. Its translation: CASSVAYRSSGNTIYF.

The chain combines TRBV5-4 with TRBJ1-4, with TRBD1 matching over 7 bases. Germline assignment: CDR1 SGHNT and CDR2 YYREEE (reference sequence). Trimming at V came to 0 bases and at J to 7 bases, leaving 6 bases not matched to a gene. CDR3 length: 15 residues. CDR3 sequence reads: CASSLGRQGAEKLFF. For the CDR3, the DNA is TGTGCCAGCAGCTTGGGGAGACAGGGTGCTGAAAAACTGTTTTTT.

The chain employs TRBV6-4 and TRBJ2-2, with a tentative D call TRBD1 (6 bases). V dropped 5 bases and J dropped 7 bases, with 14 bases sitting between them. From germline, CDR1 is MRHNA and CDR2 SNTAGT. The CDR3 is made up of 14 amino acids. The CDR3 DNA sequence: TGTGCCAGCAGTATACAACAGGGAAGCGGGGAGCTGTTTTTT. Its translation is CASSIQQGSGELFF.

This sequence joins TRBV6-5 and TRBJ1-1; D gene unclear. The germline V gene has CDR1 MNHEY and CDR2 SVGAGI. The CDR3 totals 16 residues. Trimming stripped 0 bases from V and 1 base from J, with 12 bases between. The DNA for the CDR3 is TGTGCCAGCAGTTACTCGAGAGGGATATCGAACACTGAAGCTTTCTTT. This gives the protein CASSYSRGISNTEAFF.

The chain joins TRBV28 to TRBJ2-3; 7 nucleotides align to TRBD1. The germline gives CDR1 MDHEN, CDR2 SYDVKM. This CDR3 comprises 15 residues. The ends lost 6 bases at V and 0 bases at J; junction bases unmatched: 6. DNA of the CDR3: TGTGCCAGCAGCCCGGACAGGCGGAGCACAGATACGCAGTATTTT. Its translation: CASSPDRRSTDTQYF.

The V gene is TRBV30, the J gene TRBJ1-3; weak D call: TRBD1 (6 bases). Germline lookup yields CDR1 GTSNPN and CDR2 SVGIG (reference sequence). Trimming took off 5 bases at V and 1 base at J, with 12 bases between the two ends. CDR3 size: 14 residues. The CDR3: CAWVVGGSGNTIYF. The CDR3 nucleotides are TGTGCCTGGGTCGTAGGGGGTTCTGGAAACACCATATATTTT.

The chain combines TRBV9 with TRBJ2-1; 13 positions agree with TRBD2. Trimming at V came to 4 bases and at J to 6 bases, leaving 10 bases not matched to a gene. The CDR3 consists of 17 residues. Germline V gives CDR1 SGDLS, CDR2 YYNGEE. In DNA, the CDR3 is TGTGCCAGCAGCCTCGGGACTAGCGGGATCACAGGCAATGAGCAGTTCTTC. Its protein product is CASSLGTSGITGNEQFF.

The chain links TRBV18 to TRBJ2-1; D is uncertain. The CDR3 totals 15 residues. The V end was cut by 3 bases, the J end by 5 bases, with 14 bases between. CDR1 is KGHSH and CDR2 is LQKENI in the germline V gene. The CDR3 sequence: CASSPLGQTHNEQFF. As DNA, the CDR3 is TGTGCCAGCTCACCCCTAGGTCAGACCCACAATGAGCAGTTCTTC.

This clone appeared a single time. One end of the junction varies from germline; a read error may be responsible. The chain employs TRBV4-1 and TRBJ2-7; TRBD2 is a possible D gene (6 bases). Germline V gene lookup returns CDR1 MGHRA and CDR2 YSYEKL. The CDR3 has 16 residues. The CDR3 coding sequence is TGCGCCAGCGGCCAAGCCGCTACGGGGGTGGAATACGAGCAGTACTTC. It is translated as CASGQAATGVEYEQYF.